The 10 T cell receptor beta chains reported below all come from one sample, sequenced in a study of shared clonotypes between healthy human individuals. The method was immunoSEQ multiplex PCR; TCRdb's version includes in-frame clones alone and lacks a portion of them. There are over a million clones in the sample; around three quarters occur only once, and 0.55% to 0.7% lies in the top ten. Sequencing was performed on memory CD4+ T cells from PBMCs. The subset is: CD45RA-negative fraction. These receptors came from a man between 18 and 35 years old in good health. Some clones in this sample may be carry-over from other donors' samples.

The CDR3 DNA follows: TGTGCCAGTAGTCCCCGGGACAGGGCTGGCTACACCTTC. This sequence encodes CASSPRDRAGYTF. This sequence joins TRBV19 and TRBJ1-2; 9 nucleotides align to TRBD1. The CDR3 totals 13 residues. In germline, CDR1 is LNHDA, CDR2 SQIVND (reference sequence). V shed 5 bases and J 7 bases; nucleotides not matched to a gene: 5.

With respect to this clone: The identical CDR3 is also encoded by other nucleotide sequences in the sample. The chain is built from TRBV5-1 and TRBJ1-5; 9 nucleotides line up with TRBD1. V lost 5 bases and J lost 4; bases outside the gene matches: 4. Germline CDR1 and CDR2: SGHRS and YFSETQ. There are 14 residues in the CDR3. The CDR3, as DNA: TGCGCCAGCAGTACGGGGACAGGGAATCAGCCCCAGCATTTT. Its protein product is CASSTGTGNQPQHF.

V and J are TRBV19 and TRBJ2-7; unclear D gene. The CDR3 runs 15 residues. Trimming cost V 3 bases and J 0 bases, with 12 bases left between them. Germline CDR1 and CDR2: LNHDA and SQIVND (reference sequence). The CDR3, as DNA: TGTGCCAGTAGTATTATACCCGGGCCCTCCTACGAGCAGTACTTC. Translated, it gives CASSIIPGPSYEQYF.

This sequence joins TRBV5-1 and TRBJ2-7, with 10 bases aligning to TRBD2. Germline V CDR1 and CDR2: SGHRS, YFSETQ. V lost 7 bases and J lost 4; bases outside the gene matches: 5. The CDR3 length is 13 residues. The CDR3 is CASGSGRAYEQYF. The CDR3 region has the DNA TGCGCCAGCGGGAGCGGGAGGGCTTACGAGCAGTACTTC.

In this sample, this clone turned up a few times. CDR3 coding DNA: TGTGCCAGCAGCTTAATGGCAGGGTCCGCCGCAGAGACCCAGTACTTC. Residues: CASSLMAGSAAETQYF. This chain links TRBV7-3 with TRBJ2-5; perhaps TRBD1 as D (5 bases). The CDR3 runs to 16 residues. V shed 1 base and J shed 4 bases, with 16 bases lying between them. Germline lookup yields CDR1 SGHTA and CDR2 FQGTGA.

The chain employs TRBV15 and TRBJ1-2; D might be TRBD1 (5 bases). Germline V CDR1 and CDR2: LNHNV, YYDKDF (reference sequence). The CDR3 loop spans 16 amino acids. The V gene lost 0 bases and the J gene lost 4 bases, with 15 bases spanning the gap. The CDR3 DNA sequence: TGTGCCACCAGCAGAGATGGGGCCCAACGAGCCTATGGCTACACCTTC. Protein sequence: CATSRDGAQRAYGYTF.

The V and J genes are TRBV7-9 and TRBJ2-7; 12 bases map to TRBD1. V lost 5 bases to trimming and J lost 9 bases; unmatched junction nucleotides: 14. Germline-derived CDR1 and CDR2 are SEHNR and FQNEAQ (reference sequence). This CDR3 spans 16 amino acids. This CDR3 is CASSPTGTGGLLMQYF. The CDR3 DNA reads as TGTGCCAGCAGCCCTACCGGGACAGGGGGCCTCTTAATGCAGTACTTC.

This clone was detected only a few times. The CDR3 sequence: CASRGPVGQGDGYTF. The CDR3 coding sequence is TGTGCCAGCAGAGGGCCCGTGGGACAGGGGGATGGCTACACCTTC. The chain employs TRBV28 and TRBJ1-2; TRBD1 matches 11 bases. J was trimmed by 6 bases and V by 6 bases; bases with no gene match: 9. The CDR3 runs 15 residues. Germline CDR1 is MDHEN and CDR2 is SYDVKM.

The chain has TRBV18 and TRBJ2-5; a possible D gene is TRBD2 (6 bases). In germline, CDR1 is KGHSH, CDR2 LQKENI. The CDR3 consists of 17 residues. Trimming left V 3 bases short and J 3 bases short, with 20 bases between. CDR3 region: CASSPGLGLPGEETQYF. DNA of the CDR3: TGTGCCAGCTCACCGGGTTTGGGTCTCCCGGGAGAAGAGACCCAGTACTTC.

As regards this clone: Other DNA sequences from this sample encode an identical CDR3 as well. This sequence joins TRBV5-1 and TRBJ1-2; no clear D. This CDR3 is built from 13 residues. The germline CDR1 and CDR2 sequences are SGHRS and YFSETQ. V shed 1 base and J shed 2 bases, with 6 bases lying between them. The CDR3 spells CASSLSGNYGYTF. In DNA, the CDR3 is TGCGCCAGCAGCTTGTCGGGGAACTATGGCTACACCTTC.